Reported below is one T cell receptor beta chain. The same CDR3 also results from other DNA sequences found in this sample. Authors' analysis steps: It was from reference gene primer amplification that nucleated cell counts were estimated. Sequencing was performed with immunoSEQ multiplex PCR; in TCRdb, only in-frame clones are kept and a portion is missing. V and J calls and clone size are those listed in that table; D and trimming were worked out from the DNA. The table has approximately 300,000 clones, about 88% seen once. Cohort placement rested on clinical history that participants reported themselves. The entry originates in a study of blood T cell repertoires in COVID-19. At the level of the study: Sites across the United States, Italy and Spain contributed samples from acute and convalescent COVID-19.

The TCR comes from a man in his sixties who had recovered from COVID-19. Input material: PBMCs or T cells enriched from blood (not recorded which).

The CDR3 region is CASSLRGSGANVLTF. The CDR3 DNA sequence: TGTGCCAGCAGCTTAAGAGGCTCTGGGGCCAACGTCCTGACTTTC. The rearrangement links TRBV11-3 to TRBJ2-6; D gene uncertain. CDR3 length: 15 amino acids. With 2 bases removed from V and 0 bases from J, the gap between germline ends came to 5 bases. Germline assignment: CDR1 SGHNT and CDR2 YENEEA.